The 6 T cell receptor beta chains given below trace back to one sample, sequenced in a study of blood T cell repertoires in COVID-19. The assay was immunoSEQ multiplex PCR, and TCRdb's table has in-frame clones only and misses some. This repertoire shows about 78,000 clones, about 89% found once; its top ten account for around 4.5%. Specimen: peripheral blood. All receptors come from a man aged 50 to 59 with active or convalescent COVID-19.

CDR3: CASSLGSGVYTDTQYF. The CDR3 DNA reads TGTGCCAGCAGTTTAGGGAGCGGGGTGTACACAGATACGCAGTATTTT. The chain is built from TRBV27 and TRBJ2-3; TRBD2 agrees at 7 bases. Germline V lookup: CDR1 MNHEY, CDR2 SMNVEV (reference sequence). J lost 2 bases, V lost 2 bases, and 7 bases had no gene match. This CDR3 has 16 amino acids.

This clone was counted a single time. The CDR3 DNA reads TGTGCCAGCTCACCACCGGACAGGGTAGCCAATCAGCCCCAGCATTTT. Protein product: CASSPPDRVANQPQHF. The chain couples TRBV18 to TRBJ1-5, with 8 bases fitting TRBD1. The CDR3 is 16 amino acids. Unmatched junction bases numbered 4, after V lost 0 bases and J lost 3 bases. The germline V gene encodes CDR1 KGHSH and CDR2 LQKENI.

This sequence joins TRBV7-2 and TRBJ2-5, with a weak D call TRBD2 (6 bases). V was trimmed by 2 bases and J by 5 bases, leaving 9 bases between them. Germline CDR1 SGHTA, CDR2 FQGNSA. The CDR3 sequence is 13 residues long. This CDR3 is CASSLSLAETQYF. CDR3 sequence (DNA): TGTGCCAGCAGCTTAAGTCTAGCGGAGACCCAGTACTTC.

V gene TRBV5-5 combines with J gene TRBJ1-1; no reliable D call. CDR3 length: 14 residues. Looked up from germline, CDR1 is SGHKS and CDR2 is YYEKEE (reference sequence). Between the trimmed V and J ends, which lost 2 bases and 3 bases, there was a span of 11 bases. DNA of the CDR3: TGTGCCAGCAGCTTTTCCGGGAAGTACACTGAAGCTTTCTTT. Translation: CASSFSGKYTEAFF. The variable domain in full, completed from reference TRBV5-5 and TRBJ1-1, reads DAGVTQSPTHLIKTRGQQVTLRCSPISGHKSVSWYQQVLGQGPQFIFQYYEKEERGRGNFPDRFSARQFPNYSSELNVNALLLGDSALYLCASSFSGKYTEAFFGQGTRLTVV.

This clone was picked up one time. This sequence joins TRBV5-6 and TRBJ1-6, with D possibly TRBD1 on 6 matching bases. The germline gives CDR1 SGHDT, CDR2 YYEEEE. The CDR3 loop spans 13 amino acids. V gave up 5 bases and J gave up 7 bases, with 10 bases separating them. This CDR3 reads CASRQDRNSPLHF. The CDR3 bases are TGTGCCAGCAGACAGGACAGAAATTCACCCCTCCACTTT. Looking up the rest from reference TRBV5-6 and TRBJ1-6 gives the full variable domain: DAGVTQSPTHLIKTRGQQVTLRCSPKSGHDTVSWYQQALGQGPQFIFQYYEEEERQRGNFPDRFSGHQFPNYSSELNVNALLLGDSALYLCASRQDRNSPLHFGNGTRLTVT.

The V gene is TRBV4-3, the J gene TRBJ1-2, with 8 nucleotides matching TRBD1. The CDR3 runs 12 residues. The V segment lost 6 bases and the J segment 6 bases; nucleotides outside the gene matches: 3. CDR1 is LGHNA, CDR2 YSLEER, per germline. The CDR3: CASSRDRNGYTF. The CDR3 DNA sequence: TGCGCCAGCAGTCGGGACAGGAATGGCTACACCTTC.